A single sample gave rise to the 6 T cell receptor beta chains below, sequenced in a study of T cell responses to AZD1222 COVID-19 vaccine. Profiling relied on immunoSEQ multiplex PCR, and the TCRdb table lists in-frame clones only, not all of them. The table shows about 110,000 clones, with roughly 90% occurring only once. Sequenced material: peripheral blood, taken on day 0 of AZD1222 vaccination. These receptors came from an adult in good health.

V gene TRBV11-3 combines with J gene TRBJ2-3; D not resolved. This CDR3 has 15 residues. With 2 bases removed from V and 0 bases from J, the gap between germline ends came to 9 bases. Germline assignment: CDR1 SGHNT and CDR2 YENEEA. Here the CDR3 reads CASSLRSSSTDTQYF. The CDR3, as DNA: TGTGCCAGCAGCTTACGATCCTCTAGCACAGATACGCAGTATTTT.

V usage is TRBV24-1 and J usage is TRBJ2-2; D possibly corresponds to TRBD2 (5 bases). V was shortened by 4 bases and J by 4 bases, with 12 bases between the two germline ends. This CDR3 contains 15 residues. CDR1 and CDR2 (germline): KGHDR, SFDVKD. CDR3 amino acids: CATSDPVAPTGELFF. In DNA form, the CDR3 reads TGTGCCACCAGTGACCCCGTAGCGCCCACCGGGGAGCTGTTTTTT.

CDR3 residues: CASRKGGAGRHNEQFF. The DNA for the CDR3 is TGTGCCAGCAGAAAAGGGGGGGCAGGGCGGCACAATGAGCAGTTCTTC. The rearrangement joins TRBV2 to TRBJ2-1, with a tentative D call TRBD2 (7 bases). Trimming left V 6 bases short and J 5 bases short, with 20 bases between. The CDR3 is 16 amino acids. In germline, CDR1 is SNHLY, CDR2 FYNNEI.

This chain joins TRBV12-5 and TRBJ1-1; unclear D gene. Trimming took 7 bases from V and 0 from J, leaving 9 bases between them. The CDR3 length is 13 residues. Per germline, CDR1 LGHNT and CDR2 FRNRAP. CDR3 sequence reads: CASALDLNTEAFF. CDR3 nucleotides: TGTGCTAGTGCCTTAGATTTGAACACTGAAGCTTTCTTT.

The chain joins TRBV12-3 or TRBV12-4 to TRBJ1-4, with D maybe TRBD1 (6 bases). The CDR3 is made up of 12 amino acids. V was cut by 5 bases and J by 7 bases, with 8 bases left in between. DNA of the CDR3: TGTGCCAGCAGTCCCAGGGGTGAAAAACTGTTTTTT. Amino acid sequence: CASSPRGEKLFF.

The chain couples TRBV28 to TRBJ1-1; TRBD1 agrees at 11 bases. V gave up 8 bases and J gave up 5 bases; unmatched junction bases: 10. CDR3 length: 15 residues. Germline V gene sequence: CDR1 MDHEN, CDR2 SYDVKM. CDR3 in amino acids: CASPPDRGRDTEAFF. The CDR3 DNA follows: TGTGCCAGCCCTCCGGACAGGGGGCGAGATACTGAAGCTTTCTTT. The full variable domain, completed using reference TRBV28 and TRBJ1-1, is DVKVTQSSRYLVKRTGEKVFLECVQDMDHENMFWYRQDPGLGLRLIYFSYDVKMKEKGDIPEGYSVSREKKERFSLILESASTNQTSMYLCASPPDRGRDTEAFFGQGTRLTVV.